Following are 21 T cell receptor beta chains from one sample sequenced in a study of T cells after yellow fever vaccination. TCRdb used MiXCR to reprocess the 5' RACE reads, holding one entry per CDR3 protein. The sample lists 120,000 or so distinct CDR3 sequences, nearly 15% occurring once. This specimen was CD8+ T cells sorted from PBMCs, taken 5 days after the yellow fever booster vaccination. Source of these receptors: a man aged 18-30 years who received the YFV17D yellow fever vaccine.

The rearrangement links TRBV30 to TRBJ2-2; 9 nucleotides align to TRBD1. In germline, CDR1 is GTSNPN, CDR2 SVGIG (reference sequence). With 3 bases clipped from V and 2 bases from J, the junction kept 4 bases outside the gene matches. CDR3 length: 15 amino acids. The CDR3 sequence is CAWSAGQGNTGELFF. CDR3 coding DNA: TGTGCCTGGAGCGCGGGACAGGGAAACACCGGGGAGCTGTTTTTT.

V and J are TRBV2 and TRBJ2-1, with TRBD2 as a possible D gene (5 bases). Germline V gives CDR1 SNHLY, CDR2 FYNNEI. This CDR3 is built from 13 residues. Trimming removed 10 bases from V and 2 bases from J, with 12 bases in between. The CDR3 DNA follows: TGTGCCACTCGGCCGGAGGCCTACAATGAGCAGTTCTTC. It codes for CATRPEAYNEQFF.

The genes are TRBV19 and TRBJ2-7; D tentatively fits TRBD1 or TRBD2 (5 bases each). The germline V gene has CDR1 LNHDA and CDR2 SQIVND (reference sequence). The V end lost 2 bases, the J end lost 6 bases, and 11 bases lay between the germline ends. The CDR3 spans 13 residues. The CDR3 protein is CASSISGALEQYF. CDR3 DNA: TGTGCCAGTAGTATATCCGGGGCCCTCGAGCAGTACTTC.

This clonotype was found a few times. This chain uses TRBV7-8 with TRBJ1-4, with D perhaps TRBD1 (5 bases). The CDR3 length is 16 residues. Germline loops: CDR1 SGHVS, CDR2 FQNEAQ. V lost 2 bases and J 6 bases, leaving 16 bases between the germline ends. The CDR3 region is CASSLLIGEVYEKLFF. CDR3 bases: TGTGCCAGCAGCTTATTAATAGGGGAGGTGTATGAAAAACTGTTTTTT.

In its sample, this clonotype was seen a few times. V is TRBV4-3 and J is TRBJ1-6, with D possibly matching TRBD1 (5 bases). The CDR3 is 15 amino acids. V was trimmed by 0 bases and J by 10 bases, leaving 13 bases between them. The V gene's germline CDR1 is LGHNA and CDR2 YSLEER. The DNA of the CDR3 is TGCGCCAGCAGCCAAGATCCGGGACGGGAATCACCCCTCCACTTT. Translating it yields CASSQDPGRESPLHF.

The V call is TRBV24-1, the J call TRBJ1-5; possibly TRBD1 for D (6 bases). CDR3 length equals 19 residues. Deletions cut 7 bases from V and 4 bases from J, with 28 bases between. Germline loops: CDR1 KGHDR, CDR2 SFDVKD. The CDR3 nucleotides are TGTGCCACCAGCATCAGGGGAATGCCTCCTCCCGCCGATAATCAGCCCCAGCATTTT. This sequence encodes CATSIRGMPPPADNQPQHF.

The chain carries TRBV9 and TRBJ2-1; 8 nucleotides agree with TRBD2. The CDR3 length is 16 residues. The ends lost 3 bases at V and 2 bases at J; junction bases unmatched: 7. Germline values: CDR1 SGDLS, CDR2 YYNGEE. CDR3 in DNA: TGTGCCAGCAGCGACACTAGCGGAAATGCCTACAATGAGCAGTTCTTC. The encoded protein is CASSDTSGNAYNEQFF.

J is TRBJ1-5 and V is TRBV4-2, with 9 bases identical to TRBD1. This CDR3 spans 19 amino acids. The ends lost 1 base at V and 0 bases at J; junction bases unmatched: 10. Germline loops: CDR1 LGHNA, CDR2 YNFKEQ. CDR3 sequence reads: CASSQVGLGQGYSNQPQHF. CDR3 coding DNA: TGTGCCAGCAGCCAAGTAGGTTTGGGACAGGGCTATAGCAATCAGCCCCAGCATTTT.

This clonotype was observed a handful of times. The J gene is TRBJ2-1, the V gene TRBV15; 12 positions match TRBD2. This CDR3 has 16 residues. The junction had 5 bases not matched to a gene; V was cut back by 0 bases and J by 8 bases. The germline V gene has CDR1 LNHNV and CDR2 YYDKDF (reference sequence). CDR3 region: CATSRDLAGGFYEQFF. DNA for the CDR3: TGTGCCACCAGCAGAGACCTAGCGGGGGGGTTCTATGAGCAGTTCTTC.

The chain joins TRBV7-9 to TRBJ2-5; TRBD2 might be the D (6 bases). Trimming removed 6 bases from V and 3 bases from J, with 8 bases in between. The V gene's germline CDR1 is SEHNR and CDR2 FQNEAQ (reference sequence). CDR3 length: 12 amino acids. The CDR3 loop is CASSSGEETQYF. DNA for the CDR3: TGTGCCAGCAGTTCGGGGGAAGAGACCCAGTACTTC.

This sequence joins TRBV9 and TRBJ2-5, with 9 bases aligning to TRBD1. The V and J ends lost 4 bases and 1 base, in that order; junction bases with no gene match: 8. The CDR3 consists of 16 residues. The germline V gene has CDR1 SGDLS and CDR2 YYNGEE. In DNA form, the CDR3 reads TGTGCCAGCAGCCCAACGGGACAGGGCCTCCAAGAGACCCAGTACTTC. Translating gives CASSPTGQGLQETQYF.

Only a few counts were recorded for this clonotype. The chain links TRBV6-5 to TRBJ2-5; 7 bases agree with TRBD2. Germline V lookup: CDR1 MNHEY, CDR2 SVGAGI. CDR3 length: 15 residues. The junction had 6 bases not matched to a gene; V was cut back by 4 bases and J by 1 base. DNA for the CDR3: TGTGCCAGCAGTTTCTCGGCGGGGGTCCAAGAGACCCAGTACTTC. Its translation: CASSFSAGVQETQYF.

The chain employs TRBV7-8 and TRBJ2-3; D is uncertain. CDR3 length: 15 amino acids. V was shortened by 5 bases and J by 2 bases, with 14 bases between the two germline ends. The germline V gene has CDR1 SGHVS and CDR2 FQNEAQ. The CDR3 loop reads CASSLSAADTDTQYF. CDR3 DNA: TGTGCCAGCAGCCTATCCGCGGCCGACACAGATACGCAGTATTTT.

In this sample, this clonotype turned up many times. This sequence joins TRBV7-8 and TRBJ2-7; TRBD2 might be the D (6 bases). This CDR3 is 17 amino acids long. Germline loops: CDR1 SGHVS, CDR2 FQNEAQ. With 0 bases removed from V and 1 base from J, the gap between germline ends came to 16 bases. The CDR3 nucleotides read TGTGCCAGCAGCTTAGCGGGGAGGAGGGTTTCTTCCTACGAGCAGTACTTC. Protein sequence: CASSLAGRRVSSYEQYF.

The sample holds a few counts of this clonotype. This chain connects TRBV12-3 or TRBV12-4 to TRBJ2-1, with 10 bases aligning to TRBD2. This CDR3 comprises 15 residues. Trimming took 6 bases from V and 2 from J; bases not matched to a gene: 4. The chain's CDR3 is CASRERGGPYNEQFF. CDR3 DNA sequence: TGTGCCAGCAGGGAGCGGGGGGGCCCCTACAATGAGCAGTTCTTC.

The chain joins TRBV11-2 to TRBJ1-2, with 11 bases that match TRBD1. Trimming removed 5 bases from V and 5 bases from J; junction bases left unmatched: 7. The CDR3 length is 15 residues. Germline lookup yields CDR1 SGHAT and CDR2 FQNNGV. The chain's CDR3 is CASSPGQGAIYGYTF. The CDR3 nucleotides read TGTGCCAGCAGCCCTGGACAGGGGGCAATATATGGCTACACCTTC.

The genes are TRBV4-2 and TRBJ1-2; no clear D. The CDR3 has 17 amino acids. The V gene's germline CDR1 is LGHNA and CDR2 YNFKEQ. V was shortened by 0 bases and J by 4 bases, with 18 bases between the two germline ends. The CDR3 DNA reads as TGTGCCAGCAGCCAAGATTGGTCAGCCTCCCTTCTCTATGGCTACACCTTC. It yields the protein CASSQDWSASLLYGYTF.

This clonotype was seen ten or more times. The V call is TRBV14, the J call TRBJ2-3; tentatively, D is TRBD1 (5 bases). V dropped 4 bases and J dropped 4 bases, with 12 bases sitting between them. This CDR3 contains 14 residues. Germline loops: CDR1 SGHDN, CDR2 FVKESK. CDR3 in DNA: TGTGCCAGCAGCCTGCTGGGGCTCGCAGATACGCAGTATTTT. It is translated as CASSLLGLADTQYF.

This clonotype has just a few counts. This chain connects TRBV7-8 to TRBJ2-7; a weak D match, TRBD2 (5 bases). Germline CDR1 is SGHVS and CDR2 is FQNEAQ. This CDR3 contains 14 residues. The V and J ends lost 0 bases and 6 bases respectively, with 12 bases between them. CDR3 region: CASSLARRGREQYV. The CDR3 DNA reads as TGTGCCAGCAGCTTAGCGCGGCGCGGGCGCGAGCAGTACGTC.

The rearrangement uses TRBV15 and TRBJ2-3; tentative D call: TRBD1 (5 bases). The CDR3 covers 16 residues. Per the germline V gene, CDR1 is LNHNV and CDR2 is YYDKDF (reference sequence). Deletions cut 0 bases from V and 2 bases from J, with 12 bases between. The chain's CDR3 is CATSRDWGSFTDTQYF. DNA for the CDR3: TGTGCCACCAGCAGAGATTGGGGCTCTTTCACAGATACGCAGTATTTT.

This clonotype was detected only a few times. The J gene is TRBJ2-1, the V gene TRBV5-1; 7 positions match TRBD2. The V gene's germline CDR1 is SGHRS and CDR2 YFSETQ. V lost 2 bases to trimming and J lost 1 base; unmatched junction nucleotides: 9. This CDR3 comprises 17 residues. The CDR3 protein is CASSFGRVLGSYNEQFF. In DNA, the CDR3 is TGCGCCAGCAGCTTTGGGAGGGTCCTGGGTTCCTACAATGAGCAGTTCTTC.